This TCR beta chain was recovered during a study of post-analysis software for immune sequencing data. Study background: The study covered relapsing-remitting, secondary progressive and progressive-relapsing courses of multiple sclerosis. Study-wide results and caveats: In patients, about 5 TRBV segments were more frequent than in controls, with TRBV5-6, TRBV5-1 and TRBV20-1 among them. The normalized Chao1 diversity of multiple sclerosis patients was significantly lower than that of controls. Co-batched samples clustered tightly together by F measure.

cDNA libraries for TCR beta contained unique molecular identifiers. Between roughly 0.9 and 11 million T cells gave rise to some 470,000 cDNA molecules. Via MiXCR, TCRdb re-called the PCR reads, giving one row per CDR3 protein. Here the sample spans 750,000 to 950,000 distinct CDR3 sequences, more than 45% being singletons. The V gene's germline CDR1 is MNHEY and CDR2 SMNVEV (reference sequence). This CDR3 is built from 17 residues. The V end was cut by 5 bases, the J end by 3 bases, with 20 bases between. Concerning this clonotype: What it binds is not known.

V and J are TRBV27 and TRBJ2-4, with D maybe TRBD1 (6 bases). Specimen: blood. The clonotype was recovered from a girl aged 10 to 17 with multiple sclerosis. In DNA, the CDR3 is TGTGCCAGCAGTACAAGGACAGAAAGAAAGAACAAAAACATTCAGTACTTC. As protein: CASSTRTERKNKNIQYF.